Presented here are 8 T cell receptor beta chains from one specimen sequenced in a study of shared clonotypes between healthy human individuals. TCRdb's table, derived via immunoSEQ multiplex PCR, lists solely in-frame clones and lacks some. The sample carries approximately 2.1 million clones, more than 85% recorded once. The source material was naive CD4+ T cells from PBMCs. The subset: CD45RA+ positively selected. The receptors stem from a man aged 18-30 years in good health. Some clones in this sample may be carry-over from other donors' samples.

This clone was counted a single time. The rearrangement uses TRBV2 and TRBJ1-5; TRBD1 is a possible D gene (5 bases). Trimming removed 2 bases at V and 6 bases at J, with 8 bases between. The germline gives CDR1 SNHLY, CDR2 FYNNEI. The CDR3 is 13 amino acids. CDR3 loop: CASSELGTQPQHF. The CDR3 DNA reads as TGTGCCAGCAGTGAACTTGGGACTCAGCCCCAGCATTTT.

The CDR3 region has the DNA TGTGCCGGCGAGACGGGGGGAAACACCATATATTTT. This codes for CAGETGGNTIYF. This sequence joins TRBV7-2 and TRBJ1-3; D is unresolved. Between the trimmed V and J ends, which lost 11 bases and 4 bases, there was a span of 12 bases. CDR3 length: 12 residues. Germline CDR1 and CDR2: SGHTA and FQGNSA.

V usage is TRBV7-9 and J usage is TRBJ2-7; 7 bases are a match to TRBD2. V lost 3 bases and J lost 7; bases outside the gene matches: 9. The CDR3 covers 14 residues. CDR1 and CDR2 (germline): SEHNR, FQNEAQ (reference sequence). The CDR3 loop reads CASSLIAGAWEQYF. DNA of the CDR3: TGTGCCAGCAGCTTGATAGCGGGTGCATGGGAGCAGTACTTC.

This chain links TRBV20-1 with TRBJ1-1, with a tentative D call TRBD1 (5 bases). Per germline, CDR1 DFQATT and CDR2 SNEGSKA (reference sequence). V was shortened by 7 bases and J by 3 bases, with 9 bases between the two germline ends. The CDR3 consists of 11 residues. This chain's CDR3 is CSGRGYTEAFF. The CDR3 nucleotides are TGCAGTGGGAGGGGTTACACTGAAGCTTTCTTT.

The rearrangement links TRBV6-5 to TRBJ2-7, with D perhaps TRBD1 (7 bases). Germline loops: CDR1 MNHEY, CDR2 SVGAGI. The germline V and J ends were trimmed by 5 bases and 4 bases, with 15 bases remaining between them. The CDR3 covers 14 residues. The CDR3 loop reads CASSNRQGGYEQYF. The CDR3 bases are TGTGCCAGCAGTAACCGACAGGGAGGTTACGAGCAGTACTTC.

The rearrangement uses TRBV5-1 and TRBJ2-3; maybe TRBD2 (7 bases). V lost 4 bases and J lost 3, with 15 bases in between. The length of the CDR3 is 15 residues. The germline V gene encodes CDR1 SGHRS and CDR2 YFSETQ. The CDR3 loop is CASSPSAGATDTQYF. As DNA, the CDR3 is TGCGCCAGCAGCCCTTCTGCGGGGGCAACAGATACGCAGTATTTT.

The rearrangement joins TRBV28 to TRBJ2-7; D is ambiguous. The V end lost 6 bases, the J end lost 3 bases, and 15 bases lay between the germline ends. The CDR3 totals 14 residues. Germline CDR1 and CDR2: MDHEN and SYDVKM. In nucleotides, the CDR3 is TGTGCCAGCAGCCCCCACTGGGATAGCTACGAGCAGTACTTC. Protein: CASSPHWDSYEQYF.

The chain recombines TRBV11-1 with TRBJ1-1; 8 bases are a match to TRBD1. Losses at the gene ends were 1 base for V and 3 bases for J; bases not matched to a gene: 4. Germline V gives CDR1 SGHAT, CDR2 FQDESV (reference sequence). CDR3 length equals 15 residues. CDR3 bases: TGTGCCAGCAGCTTAGAAGGACAGGGACACACTGAAGCTTTCTTT. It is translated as CASSLEGQGHTEAFF.